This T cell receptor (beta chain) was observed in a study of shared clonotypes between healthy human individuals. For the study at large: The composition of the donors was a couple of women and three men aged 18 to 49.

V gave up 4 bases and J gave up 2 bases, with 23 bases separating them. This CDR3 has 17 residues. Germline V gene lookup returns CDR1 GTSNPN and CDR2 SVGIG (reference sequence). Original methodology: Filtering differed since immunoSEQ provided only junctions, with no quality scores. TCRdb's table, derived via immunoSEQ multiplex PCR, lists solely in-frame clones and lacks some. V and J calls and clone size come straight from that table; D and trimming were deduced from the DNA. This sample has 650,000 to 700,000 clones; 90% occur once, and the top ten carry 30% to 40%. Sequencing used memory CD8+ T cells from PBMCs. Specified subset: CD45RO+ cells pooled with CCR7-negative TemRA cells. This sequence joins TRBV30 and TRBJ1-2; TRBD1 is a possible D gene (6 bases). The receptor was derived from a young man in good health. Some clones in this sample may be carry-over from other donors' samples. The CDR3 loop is CAWTSKRGTPSNYGYTF. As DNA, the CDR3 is TGTGCCTGGACCTCTAAGCGGGGGACACCCTCCAACTATGGCTACACCTTC.